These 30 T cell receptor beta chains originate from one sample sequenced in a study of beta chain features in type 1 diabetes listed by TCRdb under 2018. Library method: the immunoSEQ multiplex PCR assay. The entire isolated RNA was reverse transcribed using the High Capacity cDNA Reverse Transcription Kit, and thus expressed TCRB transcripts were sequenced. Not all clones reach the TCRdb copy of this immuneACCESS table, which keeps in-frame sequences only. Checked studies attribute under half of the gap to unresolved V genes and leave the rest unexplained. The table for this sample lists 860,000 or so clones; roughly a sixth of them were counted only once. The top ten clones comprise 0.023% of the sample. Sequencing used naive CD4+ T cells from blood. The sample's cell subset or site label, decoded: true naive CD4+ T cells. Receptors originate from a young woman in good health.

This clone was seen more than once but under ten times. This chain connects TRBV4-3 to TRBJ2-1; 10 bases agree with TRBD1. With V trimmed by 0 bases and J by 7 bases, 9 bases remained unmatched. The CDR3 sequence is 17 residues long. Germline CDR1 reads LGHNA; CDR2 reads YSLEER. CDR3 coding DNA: TGCGCCAGCAGCCAAGATCCCGCGGGACAGGGGTGGAATGAGCAGTTCTTC. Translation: CASSQDPAGQGWNEQFF.

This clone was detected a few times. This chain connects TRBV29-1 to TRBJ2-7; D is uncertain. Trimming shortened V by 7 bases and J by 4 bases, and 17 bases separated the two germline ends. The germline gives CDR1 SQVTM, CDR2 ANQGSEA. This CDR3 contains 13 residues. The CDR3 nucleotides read TGCAGCGCTAGACTGGAAATTTCTTACGAGCAGTACTTC. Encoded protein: CSARLEISYEQYF.

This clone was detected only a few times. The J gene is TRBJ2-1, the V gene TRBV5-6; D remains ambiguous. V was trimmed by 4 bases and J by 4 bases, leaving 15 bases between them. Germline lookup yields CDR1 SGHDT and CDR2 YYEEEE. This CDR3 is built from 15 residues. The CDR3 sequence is CASSPLSQQYNEQFF. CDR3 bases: TGTGCCAGCAGCCCCCTCTCACAGCAATACAATGAGCAGTTCTTC.

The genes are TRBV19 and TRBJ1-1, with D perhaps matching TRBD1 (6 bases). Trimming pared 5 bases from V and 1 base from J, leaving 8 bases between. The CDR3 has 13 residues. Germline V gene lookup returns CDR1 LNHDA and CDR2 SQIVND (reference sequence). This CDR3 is CASSEGGNTEAFF. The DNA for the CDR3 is TGTGCCAGTAGTGAAGGGGGGAACACTGAAGCTTTCTTT.

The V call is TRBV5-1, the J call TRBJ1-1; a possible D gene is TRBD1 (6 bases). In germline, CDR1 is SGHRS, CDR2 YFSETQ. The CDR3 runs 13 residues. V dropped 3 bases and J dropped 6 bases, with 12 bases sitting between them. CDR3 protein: CASSSDRQAEAFF. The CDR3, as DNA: TGCGCCAGCAGCTCAGACAGGCAGGCTGAAGCTTTCTTT.

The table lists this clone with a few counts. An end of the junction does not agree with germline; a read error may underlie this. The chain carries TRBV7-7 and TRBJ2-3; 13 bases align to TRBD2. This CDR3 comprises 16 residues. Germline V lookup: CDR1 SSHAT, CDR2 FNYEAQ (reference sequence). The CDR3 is CASSLGRLAGGDTQYF. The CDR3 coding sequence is TGTGCTAGCAGCTTAGGTAGACTAGCGGGAGGAGATACGCAGTATTTT.

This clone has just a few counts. The CDR3 bases are TGCAGCGTTGAGCGTCAGGGGGCAATCCACGAGCAGTACTTC. Translated, it gives CSVERQGAIHEQYF. The chain combines TRBV29-1 with TRBJ2-7; 8 nucleotides agree with TRBD1. The CDR3 covers 14 residues. The germline CDR1 and CDR2 sequences are SQVTM and ANQGSEA. The junction had 9 bases not matched to a gene; V was cut back by 3 bases and J by 5 bases.

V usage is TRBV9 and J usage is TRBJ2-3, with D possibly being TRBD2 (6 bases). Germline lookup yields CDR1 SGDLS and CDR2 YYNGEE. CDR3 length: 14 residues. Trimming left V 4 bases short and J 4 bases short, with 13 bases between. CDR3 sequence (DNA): TGTGCCAGCAGCACCCGAGCGGGTTCAGATACGCAGTATTTT. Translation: CASSTRAGSDTQYF.

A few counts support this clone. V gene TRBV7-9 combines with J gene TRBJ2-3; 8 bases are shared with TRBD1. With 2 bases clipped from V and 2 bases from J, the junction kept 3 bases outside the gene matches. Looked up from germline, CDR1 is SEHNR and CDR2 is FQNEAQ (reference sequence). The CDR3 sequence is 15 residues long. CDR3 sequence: CASSLQGAYTDTQYF. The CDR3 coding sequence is TGTGCCAGCAGCTTACAGGGGGCTTACACAGATACGCAGTATTTT.

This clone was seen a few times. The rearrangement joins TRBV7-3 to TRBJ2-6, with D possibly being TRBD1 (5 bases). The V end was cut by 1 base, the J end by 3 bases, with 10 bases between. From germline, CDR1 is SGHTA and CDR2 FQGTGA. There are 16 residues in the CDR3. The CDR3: CASSLIGASGANVLTF. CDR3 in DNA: TGTGCCAGCAGCTTAATAGGGGCGAGTGGGGCCAACGTCCTGACTTTC.

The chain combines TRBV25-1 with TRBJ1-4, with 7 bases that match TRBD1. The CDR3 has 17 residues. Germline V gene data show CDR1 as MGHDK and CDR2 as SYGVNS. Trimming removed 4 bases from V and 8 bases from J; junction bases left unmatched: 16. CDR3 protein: CASSVLRATGSLEKLFF. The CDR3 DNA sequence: TGTGCCAGCAGTGTCTTGAGGGCGACAGGGAGTCTGGAAAAACTGTTTTTT.

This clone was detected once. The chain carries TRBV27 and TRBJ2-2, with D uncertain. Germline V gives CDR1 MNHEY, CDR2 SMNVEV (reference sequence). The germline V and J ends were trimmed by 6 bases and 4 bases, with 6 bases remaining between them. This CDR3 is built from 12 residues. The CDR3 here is CASSHPTGELFF. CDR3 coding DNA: TGTGCCAGCAGCCATCCCACCGGGGAGCTGTTTTTT.

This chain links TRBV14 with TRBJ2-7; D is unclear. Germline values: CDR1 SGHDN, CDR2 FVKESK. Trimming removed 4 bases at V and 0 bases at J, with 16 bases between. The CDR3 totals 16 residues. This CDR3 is CASSPPAGPHSYEQYF. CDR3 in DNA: TGTGCCAGCAGCCCCCCCGCAGGTCCCCACTCCTACGAGCAGTACTTC. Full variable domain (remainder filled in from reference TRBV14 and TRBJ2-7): EAGVTQFPSHSVIEKGQTVTLRCDPISGHDNLYWYRRVMGKEIKFLLHFVKESKQDESGMPNNRFLAERTGGTYSTLKVQPAELEDSGVYFCASSPPAGPHSYEQYFGPGTRLTVT.

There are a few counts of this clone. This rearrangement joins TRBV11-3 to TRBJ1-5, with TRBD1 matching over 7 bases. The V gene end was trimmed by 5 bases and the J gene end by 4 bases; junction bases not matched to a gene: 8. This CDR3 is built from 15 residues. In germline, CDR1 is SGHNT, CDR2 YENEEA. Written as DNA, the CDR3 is TGTGCCAGCAGCCAGGGGACAGAGGGAAATCAGCCCCAGCATTTT. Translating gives CASSQGTEGNQPQHF.

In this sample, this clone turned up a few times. The CDR3 DNA follows: TGTGCCAGCAGCGATATAGTAGAATTCCACGGGGAGCTGTTTTTT. It yields the protein CASSDIVEFHGELFF. V usage is TRBV7-2 and J usage is TRBJ2-2; D is unclear. The CDR3 covers 15 residues. V was clipped by 5 bases and J by 7 bases, with 17 bases between them. Germline lookup yields CDR1 SGHTA and CDR2 FQGNSA. The full variable domain, in which reference TRBV7-2 and TRBJ2-2 provide the parts outside the CDR3, is GAGVSQSPSNKVTEKGKDVELRCDPISGHTALYWYRQSLGQGLEFLIYFQGNSAPDKSGLPSDRFSAERTGGSVSTLTIQRTQQEDSAVYLCASSDIVEFHGELFFGEGSRLTVL.

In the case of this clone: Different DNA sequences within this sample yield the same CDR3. For the CDR3, the DNA is TGTGCCAGCAGCTTTAGAGGTGCAGATACGCAGTATTTT. Translation: CASSFRGADTQYF. The V and J genes are TRBV7-3 and TRBJ2-3; D ambiguous. Trimming took 3 bases from V and 4 from J, leaving 8 bases between them. Per the germline V gene, CDR1 is SGHTA and CDR2 is FQGTGA. This CDR3 is built from 13 residues.

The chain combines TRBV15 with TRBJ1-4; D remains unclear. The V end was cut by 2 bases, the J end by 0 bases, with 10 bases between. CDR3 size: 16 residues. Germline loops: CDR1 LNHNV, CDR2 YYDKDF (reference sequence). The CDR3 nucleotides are TGTGCCACCAGCAGATATAAGGTGGCAACTAATGAAAAACTGTTTTTT. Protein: CATSRYKVATNEKLFF. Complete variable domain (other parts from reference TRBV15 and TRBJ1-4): DAMVIQNPRYQVTQFGKPVTLSCSQTLNHNVMYWYQQKSSQAPKLLFHYYDKDFNNEADTPDNFQSRRPNTSFCFLDIRSPGLGDTAMYLCATSRYKVATNEKLFFGSGTQLSVL.

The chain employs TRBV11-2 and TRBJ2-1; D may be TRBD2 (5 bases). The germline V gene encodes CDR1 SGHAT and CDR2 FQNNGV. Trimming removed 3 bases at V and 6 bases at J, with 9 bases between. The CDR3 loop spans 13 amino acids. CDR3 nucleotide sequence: TGTGCCAGCAGCTTCGGACTCCGCAATGAGCAGTTCTTC. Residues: CASSFGLRNEQFF.

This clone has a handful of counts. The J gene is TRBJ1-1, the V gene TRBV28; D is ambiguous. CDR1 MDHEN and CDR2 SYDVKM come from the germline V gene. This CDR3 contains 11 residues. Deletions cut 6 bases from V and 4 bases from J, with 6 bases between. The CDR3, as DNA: TGTGCCAGCAGAACACCCACTGAAGCTTTCTTT. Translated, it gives CASRTPTEAFF. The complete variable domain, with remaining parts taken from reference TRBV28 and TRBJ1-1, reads DVKVTQSSRYLVKRTGEKVFLECVQDMDHENMFWYRQDPGLGLRLIYFSYDVKMKEKGDIPEGYSVSREKKERFSLILESASTNQTSMYLCASRTPTEAFFGQGTRLTVV.

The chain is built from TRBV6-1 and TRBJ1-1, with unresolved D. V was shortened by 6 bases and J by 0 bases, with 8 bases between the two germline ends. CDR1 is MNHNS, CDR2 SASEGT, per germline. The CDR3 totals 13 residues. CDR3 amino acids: CASRRGLNTEAFF. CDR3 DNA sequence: TGTGCCAGCAGACGAGGGCTGAACACTGAAGCTTTCTTT.

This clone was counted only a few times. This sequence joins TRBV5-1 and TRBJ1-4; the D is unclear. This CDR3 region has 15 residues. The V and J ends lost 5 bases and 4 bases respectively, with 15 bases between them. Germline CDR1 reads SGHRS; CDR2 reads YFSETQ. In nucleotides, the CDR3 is TGCGCCAGCAGTATTGCGGGGAGTAATAATGAAAAACTGTTTTTT. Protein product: CASSIAGSNNEKLFF.

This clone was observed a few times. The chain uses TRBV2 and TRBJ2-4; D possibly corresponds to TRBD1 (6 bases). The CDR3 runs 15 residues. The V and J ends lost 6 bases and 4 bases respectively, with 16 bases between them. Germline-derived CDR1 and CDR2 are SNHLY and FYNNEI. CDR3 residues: CASRVPGTRKNIQYF. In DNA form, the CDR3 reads TGTGCCAGCAGGGTTCCCGGGACAAGAAAAAACATTCAGTACTTC. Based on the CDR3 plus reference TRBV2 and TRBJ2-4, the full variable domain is EPEVTQTPSHQVTQMGQEVILRCVPISNHLYFYWYRQILGQKVEFLVSFYNNEISEKSEIFDDQFSVERPDGSNFTLKIRSTKLEDSAMYFCASRVPGTRKNIQYFGAGTRLSVL.

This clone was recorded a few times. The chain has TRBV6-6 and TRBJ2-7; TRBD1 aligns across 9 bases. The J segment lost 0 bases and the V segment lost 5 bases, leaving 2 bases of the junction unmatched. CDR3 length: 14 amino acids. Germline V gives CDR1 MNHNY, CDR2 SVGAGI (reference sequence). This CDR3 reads CASSPGQGSYEQYF. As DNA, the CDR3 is TGTGCCAGCAGTCCGGGACAGGGCTCCTACGAGCAGTACTTC.

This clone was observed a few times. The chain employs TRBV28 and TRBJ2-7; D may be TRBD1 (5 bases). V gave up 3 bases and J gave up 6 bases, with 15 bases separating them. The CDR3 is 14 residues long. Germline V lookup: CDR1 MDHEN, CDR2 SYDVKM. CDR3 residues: CASSFRGGTVEQYF. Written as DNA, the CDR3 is TGTGCCAGCAGTTTTAGGGGTGGTACGGTCGAGCAGTACTTC.

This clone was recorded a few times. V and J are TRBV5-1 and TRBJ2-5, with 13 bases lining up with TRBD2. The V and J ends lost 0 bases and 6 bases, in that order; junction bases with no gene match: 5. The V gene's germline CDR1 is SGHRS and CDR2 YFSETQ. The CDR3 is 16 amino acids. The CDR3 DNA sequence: TGCGCCAGCAGCTTGGGGACTAGCGGGAGTTTGAAGACCCAGTACTTC. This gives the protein CASSLGTSGSLKTQYF.

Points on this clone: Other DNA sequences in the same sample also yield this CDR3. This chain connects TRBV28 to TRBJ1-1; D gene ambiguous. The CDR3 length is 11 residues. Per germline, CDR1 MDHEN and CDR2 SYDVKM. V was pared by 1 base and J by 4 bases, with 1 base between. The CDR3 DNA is TGTGCCAGCAGTTTATCCACTGAAGCTTTCTTT. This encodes CASSLSTEAFF.

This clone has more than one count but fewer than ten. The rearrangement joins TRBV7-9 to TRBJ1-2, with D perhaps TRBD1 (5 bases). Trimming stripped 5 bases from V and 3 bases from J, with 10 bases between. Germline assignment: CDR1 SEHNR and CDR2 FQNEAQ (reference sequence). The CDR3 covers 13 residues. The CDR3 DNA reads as TGTGCCAGCAGCCGGGGACGGTACTATGGCTACACCTTC. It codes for CASSRGRYYGYTF.

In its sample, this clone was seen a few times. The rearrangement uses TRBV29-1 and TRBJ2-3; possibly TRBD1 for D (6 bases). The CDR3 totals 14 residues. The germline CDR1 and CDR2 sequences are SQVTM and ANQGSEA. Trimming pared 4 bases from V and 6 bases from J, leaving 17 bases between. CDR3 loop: CSVVFGTIADTQYF. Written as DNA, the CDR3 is TGCAGCGTTGTCTTTGGGACAATTGCGGATACGCAGTATTTT.

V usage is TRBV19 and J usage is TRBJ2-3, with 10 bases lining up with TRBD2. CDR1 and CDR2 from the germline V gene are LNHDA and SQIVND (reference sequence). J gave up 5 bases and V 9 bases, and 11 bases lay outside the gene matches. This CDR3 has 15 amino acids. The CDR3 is CASASGTSVGDTQYF. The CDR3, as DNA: TGTGCCAGCGCCTCCGGGACTAGCGTTGGAGATACGCAGTATTTT.

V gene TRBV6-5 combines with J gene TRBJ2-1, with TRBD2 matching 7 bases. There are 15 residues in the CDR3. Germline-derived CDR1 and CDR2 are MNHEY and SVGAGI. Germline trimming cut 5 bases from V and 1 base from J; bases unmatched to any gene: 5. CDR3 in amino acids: CASSGGGLSYNEQFF. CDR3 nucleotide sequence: TGTGCCAGCAGTGGGGGGGGACTTTCCTACAATGAGCAGTTCTTC.